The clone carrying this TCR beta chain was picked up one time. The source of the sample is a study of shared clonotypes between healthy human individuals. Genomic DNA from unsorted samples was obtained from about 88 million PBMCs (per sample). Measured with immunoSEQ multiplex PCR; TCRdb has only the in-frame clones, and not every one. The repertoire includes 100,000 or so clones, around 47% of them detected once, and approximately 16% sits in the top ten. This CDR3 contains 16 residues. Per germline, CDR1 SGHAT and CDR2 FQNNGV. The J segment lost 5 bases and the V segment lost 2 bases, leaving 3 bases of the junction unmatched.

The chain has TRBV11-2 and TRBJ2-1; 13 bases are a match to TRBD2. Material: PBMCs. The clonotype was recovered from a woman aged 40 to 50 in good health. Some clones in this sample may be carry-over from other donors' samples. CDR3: CASSLYGTSGNNEQFF. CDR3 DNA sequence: TGTGCCAGCAGCTTATATGGGACTAGCGGGAACAATGAGCAGTTCTTC.